This is a list of T cell receptor beta chains from one sample in a study of cytomegalovirus exposure and HLA in healthy donors. TCRdb's table, derived via immunoSEQ multiplex PCR, lists solely in-frame clones and lacks some. The sample carries under 200,000 clones, about four fifths recorded once. Sequences were obtained from PBMCs. The receptors originated from a man aged 40-49 years in good health and CMV-seropositive. CDR3s include the opening cysteine and the closing phenylalanine or tryptophan.

TRBJ1-5,TRBV5-4,CASSAGTGGNQPQHF
TRBJ1-4,TRBV6-5,CASRSGTGGEKLFF
TRBJ2-2,TRBV19,CASTRRGLRTGELFF
TRBJ2-7,TRBV28,CASSYLGTGGREQYF
-,TRBV5-1,CASSLGGGYEQYF
TRBJ1-1,TRBV6-5,CASRKTRDSSTEAFF
TRBJ1-6,TRBV5-4,CASSLAGVRLNSPLHF
TRBJ1-5,TRBV4-3,CASSQEWGRGGGVPQHF
TRBJ2-4,TRBV27,CASSLSPARVGSEAKNIQYF
TRBJ1-3,TRBV7-2,CASSVIGNTIYF
TRBJ1-1,TRBV11-2,CASSSLTGGGEAFF
TRBJ1-5,TRBV19,CASTRGGLEEPQHF
TRBJ2-1,TRBV7-9,CASSSLHPSGEQFF
TRBJ1-2,TRBV9,CASSVSGLRGYTF
TRBJ2-7,TRBV13,CASERRAGVGLSYEQYF
TRBJ1-5,TRBV6-6,CASSFGQGPWEPQHF
TRBJ2-7,TRBV30,CAWSTGTGSYEQYF
TRBJ2-6,TRBV27,CASSLSGQGLRGNVLTF
TRBJ2-1,TRBV7-9,CASTVGGYNEQFF
TRBJ1-2,TRBV28,CASSFQGRRSGYTF
TRBJ2-2,TRBV7-2,CASSLRRGETGELFF
TRBJ1-3,TRBV7-9,CASSLATTGNTIYF
TRBJ2-1,TRBV7-9,CASSFTRSTSGGHEQFF
TRBJ1-2,TRBV4-3,CASSQEGQGTNYGYTF
TRBJ1-4,TRBV5-1,CASSTRQGANEKLFF
TRBJ1-2,TRBV10-3,CAISRDRESYGYTF
TRBJ2-7,TRBV28,CASISVAGPYEQYF
TRBJ1-3,TRBV28,CASSFSALPYSGNTIYF
TRBJ2-2,TRBV6-1,CASSEGEGGELFF
TRBJ1-3,TRBV5-4,CASSARGMPGNTIYF
TRBJ2-7,TRBV27,CATGQGGTYEQYF
TRBJ1-2,TRBV6-5,CASSYKAGGGNGYTF
TRBJ2-7,TRBV5-1,CASRLERISGRIDRSYEQYF
TRBJ2-2,TRBV29-1,CSGRERGELFF
TRBJ1-1,TRBV5-4,CASSSRKEGSTEAFF
TRBJ1-6,TRBV6-1,CASSEWGQGNSPLHF
TRBJ1-5,TRBV10-3,CAISTGDQPQHF
TRBJ1-2,TRBV5-4,CASSSRENYGYTF
TRBJ2-7,TRBV7-9,CASSLTGAGEQYF
TRBJ1-2,TRBV2,CASSDLGTSYGYTF
TRBJ1-1,TRBV5-1,CASSKGQVNTEAFF
TRBJ2-7,TRBV19,CATGQSYEQYF
TRBJ1-2,TRBV7-2,CASSSPPAGYGYTF
TRBJ2-1,TRBV6-5,CASTESGEQFF
TRBJ2-1,TRBV15,CATSTGQGAYNEQFF
TRBJ2-2,TRBV19,CASSTGTGGANTGELFF
TRBJ2-3,TRBV6-6,CASSYGTPSTDTQYF
TRBJ1-1,TRBV5-4,CASYVGDRSNTEAFF
TRBJ2-7,TRBV27,CASSQQTGYEQYF
TRBJ2-1,TRBV7-2,CASSLVAGNEQFF
TRBJ1-2,TRBV30,CAWSVNQGSYGYTF
TRBJ1-1,TRBV7-2,CASSLAQFAFF
TRBJ2-1,TRBV4-2,CASSQAPAGAGNEQFF
TRBJ2-2,TRBV5-1,CASSLGLAGTGELFF
TRBJ2-3,TRBV27,CAPEGTQYF